This TCR beta chain was sequenced during a study of T-cell memory formation after mild COVID-19. Study information: Largely, TCR clusters stayed within a single donor.

This clonotype was seen only a few times. Its target is unknown. V was cut by 5 bases and J by 4 bases, with 15 bases left in between. The CDR3 has 15 amino acids. Germline V gene sequence: CDR1 MNHEY, CDR2 SMNVEV (reference sequence). Findings and caveats of the study: Memory cells collected pre-infection included some clones that later responded, suggesting cross-reactive memory joined. Clones which contracted sat mainly in CM and EM if CD4+, and in EMRA if CD8+.

After 5'RACE with constant-segment primers, TCR alpha and TCR beta cDNA libraries carrying sample barcodes and UMIs were obtained. Each CDR3 protein gets one entry after TCRdb re-called the 5' RACE reads with MiXCR. Of 250,000 to 300,000 distinct CDR3 sequences listed, more than 15% were seen once; the top ten hold roughly 24%. The specimen was PBMCs or a T cell subset sorted from them (not recorded which). This clonotype originated in a man aged 18-30 years who had mild COVID-19 (a few samples of this study predate the infection). Cell type and time point are not known. The chain is built from TRBV27 and TRBJ1-5, with D possibly TRBD1 on 5 matching bases. CDR3 coding DNA: TGTGCCAGCAGTGGTAAGGGACGGATGAATCAGCCCCAGCATTTT. Protein: CASSGKGRMNQPQHF.